This T cell receptor (beta chain) was profiled in a study of shared clonotypes between healthy human individuals. Germline V gene data show CDR1 as MRHNA and CDR2 as SNTAGT. V dropped 2 bases and J dropped 1 base, with 10 bases sitting between them. The CDR3 spans 15 residues. Source study methods: ImmunoSEQ only sent back junction sequences with no quality scores, so filtering was done differently. This table comes from immunoSEQ multiplex PCR, and its TCRdb copy is limited to in-frame clones, with some not included. V and J calls and clone size are copied from that table; D and trimming were computed from the DNA. Of roughly 1 million clones detected, roughly 80% appear once; the ten largest clones hold around 1.5%.

This sequence was found in a man aged 18-30 years in good health. The V call is TRBV6-4, the J call TRBJ2-3, with a weak D call TRBD2 (5 bases). Sequencing was carried out using memory CD4+ T cells sorted from blood. Indicated subset: CD45RA-negative fraction. The CDR3 nucleotides are TGTGCCAGCAGTGACACGGACTCTCGCACAGATACGCAGTATTTT. This codes for CASSDTDSRTDTQYF.